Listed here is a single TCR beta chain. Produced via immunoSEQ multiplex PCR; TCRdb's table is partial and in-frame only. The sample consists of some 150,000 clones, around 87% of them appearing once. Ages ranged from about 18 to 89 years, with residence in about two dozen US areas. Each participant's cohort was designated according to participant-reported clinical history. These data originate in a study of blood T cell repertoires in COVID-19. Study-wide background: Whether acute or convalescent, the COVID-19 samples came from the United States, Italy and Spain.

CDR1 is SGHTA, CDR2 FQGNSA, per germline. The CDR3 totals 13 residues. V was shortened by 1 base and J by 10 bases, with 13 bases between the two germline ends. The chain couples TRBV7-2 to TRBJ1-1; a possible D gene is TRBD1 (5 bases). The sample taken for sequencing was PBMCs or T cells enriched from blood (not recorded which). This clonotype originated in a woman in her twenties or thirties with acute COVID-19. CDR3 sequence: CASSLVVVGGAFF. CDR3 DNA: TGTGCCAGCAGCTTAGTCGTGGTCGGGGGAGCTTTCTTT.